A few counts support the clone carrying this TCR beta chain. Expressed TCRB transcripts were sequenced because the isolated RNA had all been reverse transcribed beforehand. Method: immunoSEQ multiplex PCR; TCRdb's copy keeps in-frame clones and lacks some. This table holds about 220,000 clones, approximately 11% found once. The sample originates from a study of beta chain features in type 1 diabetes. The CDR3 sequence is 14 residues long. From germline, CDR1 is MNHEY and CDR2 SVGAGI. With 7 bases removed from V and 1 base from J, the gap between germline ends came to 14 bases. This receptor was taken from a man between 18 and 35 years old in good health. The chain links TRBV6-5 to TRBJ2-7, with D maybe TRBD2 (6 bases). The specimen was central memory CD4+ T cells from blood. CDR3 sequence reads: CASKVVGGSYEQYF. CDR3 nucleotide sequence: TGTGCCAGCAAAGTCGTGGGGGGTTCCTACGAGCAGTACTTC.